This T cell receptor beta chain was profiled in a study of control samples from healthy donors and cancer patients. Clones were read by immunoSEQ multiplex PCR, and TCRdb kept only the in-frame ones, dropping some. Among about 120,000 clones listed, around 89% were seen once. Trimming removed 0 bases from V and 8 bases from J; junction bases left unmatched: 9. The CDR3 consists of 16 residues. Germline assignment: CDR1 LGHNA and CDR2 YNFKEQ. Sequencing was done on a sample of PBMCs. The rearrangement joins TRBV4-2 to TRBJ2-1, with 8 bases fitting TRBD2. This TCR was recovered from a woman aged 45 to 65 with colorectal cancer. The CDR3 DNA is TGTGCCAGCAGCCAAGAGGTTGCGGGGGGTGCGGATGAGCAGTTCTTC. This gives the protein CASSQEVAGGADEQFF.